One sample yielded the 32 T cell receptor beta chains listed below, sequenced in a study of T cell responses to AZD1222 COVID-19 vaccine. This table comes from immunoSEQ multiplex PCR, and its TCRdb copy is limited to in-frame clones, with some not included. The table lists over 120,000 clones, around 90% of them singletons. This specimen was peripheral blood, taken 28 days after the second dose of the MenACWY control vaccine. The origin of the receptors is an adult who received the MenACWY meningococcal vaccine as a control.

The chain employs TRBV4-3 and TRBJ2-1; TRBD2 matches at 9 bases. There are 17 residues in the CDR3. Trimming took 2 bases from V and 4 from J; bases not matched to a gene: 9. The germline CDR1 and CDR2 sequences are LGHNA and YSLEER. Here the CDR3 reads CASSQRSGRSSYNEQFF. CDR3 nucleotides: TGCGCCAGCAGCCAACGGAGCGGGAGGAGTTCTTACAATGAGCAGTTCTTC.

V and J are TRBV2 and TRBJ1-2, with TRBD1 as a possible D gene (6 bases). Germline values: CDR1 SNHLY, CDR2 FYNNEI. This CDR3 has 13 residues. V lost 4 bases and J lost 3, with 9 bases in between. CDR3: CASSGQVDYGYTF. The CDR3 DNA follows: TGTGCCAGCAGTGGACAGGTGGACTATGGCTACACCTTC. The variable domain in full, with the rest retrieved from reference TRBV2 and TRBJ1-2, is EPEVTQTPSHQVTQMGQEVILRCVPISNHLYFYWYRQILGQKVEFLVSFYNNEISEKSEIFDDQFSVERPDGSNFTLKIRSTKLEDSAMYFCASSGQVDYGYTFGSGTRLTVV.

The V call is TRBV7-2, the J call TRBJ1-2; D gene ambiguous. This CDR3 is built from 12 residues. Germline V gene lookup returns CDR1 SGHTA and CDR2 FQGNSA. The V end lost 2 bases, the J end lost 8 bases, and 9 bases lay between the germline ends. The CDR3 nucleotides are TGTGCCAGCAGCTTAATGGGTGGCGGCTACACCTTC. Amino acids: CASSLMGGGYTF.

This clone was counted once. The chain links TRBV4-1 to TRBJ1-4; D not certain. The CDR3 is 13 residues long. Germline-derived CDR1 and CDR2 are MGHRA and YSYEKL. Trimming shortened V by 1 base and J by 7 bases, and 7 bases separated the two germline ends. DNA for the CDR3: TGCGCCAGCAGCCAAGTCTCCGGTGAAAAACTGTTTTTT. This gives the protein CASSQVSGEKLFF.

The chain has TRBV5-4 and TRBJ2-1; D may be TRBD1 or TRBD2 (6 bases each). The CDR3 covers 15 residues. Trimming shortened V by 4 bases and J by 2 bases, and 13 bases separated the two germline ends. CDR1 and CDR2 from the germline V gene are SGHNT and YYREEE (reference sequence). The CDR3: CASSLRGDPYNEQFF. The DNA for the CDR3 is TGTGCCAGCAGCCTGAGGGGGGATCCCTACAATGAGCAGTTCTTC.

V is TRBV18 and J is TRBJ1-2; D is possibly TRBD1 (5 bases). Trimming removed 0 bases at V and 8 bases at J, with 16 bases between. Per germline, CDR1 KGHSH and CDR2 LQKENI. This CDR3 contains 15 residues. CDR3 DNA: TGTGCCAGCTCACCACCGTCCCGGTGGGAGGGGGGCTACACCTTC. It specifies CASSPPSRWEGGYTF. Combining the CDR3 with reference TRBV18 and TRBJ1-2 gives the whole variable domain NAGVMQNPRHLVRRRGQEARLRCSPMKGHSHVYWYRQLPEEGLKFMVYLQKENIIDESGMPKERFSAEFPKEGPSILRIQQVVRGDSAAYFCASSPPSRWEGGYTFGSGTRLTVV.

The gene calls are TRBV6-2 or TRBV6-3 and TRBJ2-6; the D is unclear. The CDR3 spans 18 residues. The ends were cut back, 0 bases at V and 0 bases at J, with 12 bases in the middle. Germline loops: CDR1 MNHEY, CDR2 SVGEGT. Here the CDR3 reads CASSYSTWHPSGANVLTF. For the CDR3, the DNA is TGTGCCAGCAGTTACTCTACGTGGCATCCCTCTGGGGCCAACGTCCTGACTTTC.

The gene calls are TRBV11-3 and TRBJ1-2, with D hard to call. The CDR3 has 14 residues. Germline values: CDR1 SGHNT, CDR2 YENEEA. Trimming shortened V by 5 bases and J by 1 base, and 11 bases separated the two germline ends. The CDR3, as DNA: TGTGCCAGCAGCCCCTCACCCTTTAACTATGGCTACACCTTC. As protein: CASSPSPFNYGYTF. The full variable domain, with the rest looked up from reference TRBV11-3 and TRBJ1-2, is EAGVVQSPRYKIIEKKQPVAFWCNPISGHNTLYWYLQNLGQGPELLIRYENEEAVDDSQLPKDRFSAERLKGVDSTLKIQPAELGDSAVYLCASSPSPFNYGYTFGSGTRLTVV.

CDR3 DNA: TGTGCCAGCCGGGGACAGGGTGTAAATGAGCAGTTCTTC. This gives the protein CASRGQGVNEQFF. The chain uses TRBV6-6 and TRBJ2-1, with TRBD1 identical over 9 bases. CDR3 size: 13 residues. Germline CDR1 is MNHNY and CDR2 is SVGAGI (reference sequence). Unmatched junction bases numbered 6, after V lost 8 bases and J lost 7 bases.

This clone was detected a few times. The rearrangement uses TRBV7-9 and TRBJ2-1; 7 bases are shared with TRBD1. This CDR3 is 17 amino acids long. Losses at the gene ends were 2 bases for V and 4 bases for J; bases not matched to a gene: 11. The germline CDR1 and CDR2 sequences are SEHNR and FQNEAQ (reference sequence). CDR3 sequence: CASSLNLPVGQYNEQFF. The CDR3 DNA reads as TGTGCCAGCAGCTTAAATCTCCCCGTGGGACAGTACAATGAGCAGTTCTTC.

The chain uses TRBV30 and TRBJ1-2, with 11 positions matching TRBD1. The CDR3 has 15 residues. The V and J ends lost 3 bases and 7 bases, in that order; junction bases with no gene match: 10. In germline, CDR1 is GTSNPN, CDR2 SVGIG (reference sequence). The CDR3 sequence is CAWRERGQGVAGYTF. The CDR3 nucleotides read TGTGCCTGGAGGGAAAGGGGACAGGGGGTGGCTGGCTACACCTTC. Variable domain in full (rest from reference TRBV30 and TRBJ1-2): SQTIHQWPATLVQPVGSPLSLECTVEGTSNPNLYWYRQAAGRGLQLLFYSVGIGQISSEVPQNLSASRPQDRQFILSSKKLLLSDSGFYLCAWRERGQGVAGYTFGSGTRLTVV.

This rearrangement joins TRBV9 to TRBJ1-1; maybe TRBD1 (6 bases). The CDR3 contains 15 residues. V dropped 4 bases and J dropped 1 base, with 14 bases sitting between them. Germline values: CDR1 SGDLS, CDR2 YYNGEE. The CDR3 sequence is CASSRGLGGNTEAFF. CDR3 DNA sequence: TGTGCCAGCAGCCGGGGGCTTGGAGGGAACACTGAAGCTTTCTTT.

In its sample, this clone was seen once. The chain links TRBV19 to TRBJ2-4; D gene unclear. CDR1 and CDR2 (germline): LNHDA, SQIVND (reference sequence). CDR3 size: 17 residues. Trimming removed 7 bases from V and 0 bases from J, with 19 bases in between. The CDR3 DNA sequence: TGTGCCAGTATGAGCCGTAGCCCTTCACTAGCCAAAAACATTCAGTACTTC. This encodes CASMSRSPSLAKNIQYF.

The V and J genes are TRBV6-4 and TRBJ1-1, with D hard to call. Between the trimmed V and J ends, which lost 6 bases and 5 bases, there was a span of 19 bases. Germline V gene sequence: CDR1 MRHNA, CDR2 SNTAGT. The CDR3 runs 15 residues. As DNA, the CDR3 is TGTGCCAGCAGGGCAGAGGCGCAAGGATTGACTGAAGCTTTCTTT. Translated, it gives CASRAEAQGLTEAFF.

The chain joins TRBV5-4 to TRBJ1-2; D unclear. CDR1 is SGHNT and CDR2 is YYREEE in the germline V gene (reference sequence). Deletions cut 1 base from V and 0 bases from J, with 10 bases between. This CDR3 contains 15 residues. In DNA, the CDR3 is TGTGCCAGCAGCTTGTATGCAGAAGCTAACTATGGCTACACCTTC. Protein product: CASSLYAEANYGYTF. The variable domain in full, with the rest retrieved from reference TRBV5-4 and TRBJ1-2, is ETGVTQSPTHLIKTRGQQVTLRCSSQSGHNTVSWYQQALGQGPQFIFQYYREEENGRGNFPPRFSGLQFPNYSSELNVNALELDDSALYLCASSLYAEANYGYTFGSGTRLTVV.

In nucleotides, the CDR3 is TGTGCCAGCAGCCGAGGGACAGGGAATTCACCCCTCCACTTT. This encodes CASSRGTGNSPLHF. The chain recombines TRBV7-3 with TRBJ1-6; 9 bases fit TRBD1. The length of the CDR3 is 14 residues. In germline, CDR1 is SGHTA, CDR2 FQGTGA. The V segment lost 5 bases and the J segment 7 bases; nucleotides outside the gene matches: 3.

The chain uses TRBV7-2 and TRBJ2-7; TRBD2 matches 11 bases. With 1 base clipped from V and 7 bases from J, the junction kept 6 bases outside the gene matches. Germline CDR1 and CDR2: SGHTA and FQGNSA. The CDR3 is 15 residues long. The CDR3 reads CASSLGTSGGNEQYF. The CDR3 coding sequence is TGTGCCAGCAGCTTAGGCACTAGCGGGGGTAATGAGCAGTACTTC. The variable domain in full, completed from reference TRBV7-2 and TRBJ2-7, reads GAGVSQSPSNKVTEKGKDVELRCDPISGHTALYWYRQSLGQGLEFLIYFQGNSAPDKSGLPSDRFSAERTGGSVSTLTIQRTQQEDSAVYLCASSLGTSGGNEQYFGPGTRLTVT.

The CDR3 DNA is TGTGCCAGCAGTGAGAGCACAGATACGCAGTATTTT. Translating it yields CASSESTDTQYF. The V call is TRBV2, the J call TRBJ2-3; no clear D gene. Trimming removed 3 bases from V and 0 bases from J, with 1 base in between. Germline-derived CDR1 and CDR2 are SNHLY and FYNNEI. This CDR3 is 12 amino acids long.

The rearrangement uses TRBV14 and TRBJ2-1, with 7 nucleotides matching TRBD2. The CDR3 spans 16 residues. Germline values: CDR1 SGHDN, CDR2 FVKESK. V trimming: 0 bases; J trimming: 2 bases; junction bases outside the gene matches: 4. The chain's CDR3 is CASSQETGGPYNEQFF. CDR3 nucleotide sequence: TGTGCCAGCAGCCAAGAAACGGGAGGCCCCTACAATGAGCAGTTCTTC.

The rearrangement uses TRBV20-1 and TRBJ2-6, with D possibly TRBD2 on 5 matching bases. Germline lookup yields CDR1 DFQATT and CDR2 SNEGSKA (reference sequence). Between the trimmed V and J ends, which lost 3 bases and 2 bases, there was a span of 8 bases. The CDR3 totals 14 residues. This CDR3 reads CSASTEAGANVLTF. The CDR3 DNA reads as TGCAGTGCTAGTACGGAGGCTGGGGCCAACGTCCTGACTTTC.

The chain recombines TRBV19 with TRBJ2-5; perhaps TRBD2 as D (6 bases). Germline loops: CDR1 LNHDA, CDR2 SQIVND (reference sequence). The CDR3 length is 16 residues. The V and J ends lost 4 bases and 4 bases respectively, with 19 bases between them. This CDR3 reads CASSNLGLTWGETQYF. The CDR3 nucleotides read TGTGCCAGTAGTAACCTGGGACTTACCTGGGGAGAGACCCAGTACTTC.

This rearrangement joins TRBV2 to TRBJ1-2, with D possibly matching TRBD1 (5 bases). Trimming took off 8 bases at V and 5 bases at J, with 12 bases between the two ends. The CDR3 has 12 residues. CDR1 SNHLY and CDR2 FYNNEI come from the germline V gene. CDR3 in amino acids: CASGTVNYGYTF. The CDR3 nucleotides read TGTGCCAGCGGGACGGTCAATTATGGCTACACCTTC.

This clone has a single count. The gene calls are TRBV2 and TRBJ2-2; a weak D match, TRBD1 (6 bases). This CDR3 region has 15 residues. Germline CDR1 SNHLY, CDR2 FYNNEI. The V end was cut by 6 bases, the J end by 2 bases, with 13 bases between. The CDR3 here is CASREGDINTGELFF. As DNA, the CDR3 is TGTGCCAGCAGAGAGGGGGACATCAACACCGGGGAGCTGTTTTTT.

The DNA for the CDR3 is TGTGCCAGCAGCCAGGGAATCCGCTCACCCCTCCACTTT. Translated: CASSQGIRSPLHF. The gene calls are TRBV3-1 (or the pseudogene TRBV3-2) and TRBJ1-6; D is uncertain. With 3 bases removed from V and 10 bases from J, the gap between germline ends came to 10 bases. The V gene's germline CDR1 is LGHDT and CDR2 YNNKEL (reference sequence). The length of the CDR3 is 13 residues.

The chain employs TRBV6-5 and TRBJ1-5; 12 bases fit TRBD1. From germline, CDR1 is MNHEY and CDR2 SVGAGI. This CDR3 contains 16 residues. The junction had 3 bases not matched to a gene; V was cut back by 2 bases and J by 4 bases. This CDR3 is CASSYAGQGANQPQHF. The CDR3 nucleotides are TGTGCCAGCAGTTACGCGGGACAGGGGGCAAATCAGCCCCAGCATTTT.

This sequence joins TRBV2 and TRBJ2-7; a possible D gene is TRBD1 (6 bases). V gave up 6 bases and J gave up 2 bases, with 14 bases separating them. Germline V gene lookup returns CDR1 SNHLY and CDR2 FYNNEI. The CDR3 spans 14 residues. The CDR3 sequence: CASSLRTATYEQYF. In DNA form, the CDR3 reads TGTGCCAGCAGCCTTAGGACAGCTACCTACGAGCAGTACTTC.

The V call is TRBV7-8, the J call TRBJ2-7; TRBD2 matches 7 bases. Losses at the gene ends were 1 base for V and 2 bases for J; bases not matched to a gene: 8. CDR3 length equals 16 residues. Germline CDR1 reads SGHVS; CDR2 reads FQNEAQ. The chain's CDR3 is CASSLGEGLHAYEQYF. CDR3 coding DNA: TGTGCCAGCAGCTTAGGGGAGGGACTCCACGCCTACGAGCAGTACTTC.

The chain is built from TRBV4-1 and TRBJ2-7; 7 bases line up with TRBD2. Germline V lookup: CDR1 MGHRA, CDR2 YSYEKL. V shed 4 bases and J 4 bases; nucleotides not matched to a gene: 10. This CDR3 has 15 amino acids. The CDR3 sequence is CASSPRTSGGYEQYF. As DNA, the CDR3 is TGCGCCAGCAGCCCTAGGACTAGTGGGGGGTACGAGCAGTACTTC.

V usage is TRBV6-5 and J usage is TRBJ2-3; 10 bases match TRBD1. J lost 4 bases, V lost 10 bases, and 11 bases had no gene match. CDR3 size: 15 residues. Germline V gene data show CDR1 as MNHEY and CDR2 as SVGAGI. The CDR3 spells CATRAGQGLADTQYF. In DNA form, the CDR3 reads TGTGCCACTCGAGCGGGACAGGGGTTAGCAGATACGCAGTATTTT.

The rearrangement joins TRBV3-1 (or the pseudogene TRBV3-2) to TRBJ2-5; the match to TRBD2 covers 14 bases. The CDR3 has 18 amino acids. V shed 3 bases and J 5 bases; nucleotides not matched to a gene: 11. The germline V gene encodes CDR1 LGHDT and CDR2 YNNKEL (reference sequence). CDR3 sequence: CASSQEGLAGDIGETQYF. The CDR3 DNA reads TGTGCCAGCAGCCAGGAGGGACTAGCGGGAGATATCGGGGAGACCCAGTACTTC.

V and J are TRBV2 and TRBJ1-1, with TRBD1 matching 11 bases. Germline V lookup: CDR1 SNHLY, CDR2 FYNNEI. Trimming cost V 8 bases and J 5 bases; bases outside gene matches: 13. CDR3 length equals 16 residues. CDR3 nucleotide sequence: TGTGCCAGCCTCGGGGACAGGGGGAAGGGAGGGACTGAAGCTTTCTTT. Amino acid sequence: CASLGDRGKGGTEAFF.

This clone was seen only once. This rearrangement joins TRBV3-1 (or the pseudogene TRBV3-2) to TRBJ2-1; 10 bases fit TRBD2. CDR1 and CDR2 from the germline V gene are LGHDT and YNNKEL (reference sequence). The CDR3 is 16 amino acids. J gave up 4 bases and V 3 bases, and 6 bases lay outside the gene matches. The DNA for the CDR3 is TGTGCCAGCAGCCAGTTAAGCGGGGGGGAATACAATGAGCAGTTCTTC. Translation gives CASSQLSGGEYNEQFF.